This record looks at one T cell receptor (beta chain) sequence and its context. These data originate in a study of T cell responses to AZD1222 COVID-19 vaccine. The data were produced by immunoSEQ multiplex PCR, yet TCRdb's version contains in-frame clones alone and is incomplete. The repertoire includes 85,000 to 130,000 clones, around 86% of them detected once, and less than 4% sits in the top ten. The source material was peripheral blood, sampled 28 days after the second dose of the MenACWY control vaccine. This clonotype was sampled from an adult who received the MenACWY meningococcal vaccine as a control.

The CDR3 bases are TGTGCCAGTAGTTTCAGCTCCTATAATTCACCCCTCCACTTT. It is translated as CASSFSSYNSPLHF. V is TRBV19 and J is TRBJ1-6; D gene unclear. Deletions cut 5 bases from V and 0 bases from J, with 5 bases between. From germline, CDR1 is LNHDA and CDR2 SQIVND (reference sequence). This CDR3 comprises 14 residues.